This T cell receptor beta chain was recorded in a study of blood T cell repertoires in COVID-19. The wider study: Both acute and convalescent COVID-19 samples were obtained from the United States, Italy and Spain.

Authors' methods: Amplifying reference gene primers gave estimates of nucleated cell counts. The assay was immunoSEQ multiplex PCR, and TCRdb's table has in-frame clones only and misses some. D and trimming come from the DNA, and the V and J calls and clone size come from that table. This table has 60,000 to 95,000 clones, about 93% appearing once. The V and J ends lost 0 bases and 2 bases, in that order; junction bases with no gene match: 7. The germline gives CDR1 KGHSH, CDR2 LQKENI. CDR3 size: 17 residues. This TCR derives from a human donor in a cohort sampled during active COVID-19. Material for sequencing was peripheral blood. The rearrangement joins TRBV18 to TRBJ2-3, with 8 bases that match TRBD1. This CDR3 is CASSPPRTGRYTDTQYF. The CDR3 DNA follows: TGTGCCAGCTCACCACCCAGGACAGGGCGGTACACAGATACGCAGTATTTT.